Listed below are T cell receptor beta chains from one sample, sequenced in a study of CD8 T cells in Susac syndrome. TCRdb analysed the immunoSEQ multiplex PCR reads with MiXCR anew, one entry per CDR3 protein. The sample records under 200,000 distinct CDR3 sequences, more than 95% being singletons. The specimen sequenced was CD4+ T cells from PBMCs. These receptor sequences come from a human donor with Susac syndrome. CDR3s include the opening cysteine and the closing phenylalanine or tryptophan. The D gene is left open where the match is weak. Expanded clones get a size class; other rows say once, few or many, or leave the size out.

d_gene	v_gene	j_gene	abundance	CDR3nt	CDR3aa
TRBD2	TRBV20-1	TRBJ2-3	.	TGCAGTGCTCCTCTAGCGGGAGGAACAGATACGCAGTATTTT	CSAPLAGGTDTQYF
TRBD1	TRBV19	TRBJ1-5	.	TGTGCCAGTAGTATTCAGGGGGCGATCAATCAGCCCCAGCATTTT	CASSIQGAINQPQHF
.	TRBV28	TRBJ2-1	.	TGTGCCAGCGGGGCACTTGAGGGTGAGCAGTTCTTC	CASGALEGEQFF
.	TRBV12-3/TRBV12-4	TRBJ1-5	.	TGTGCCAGCAGTTTACTATCGGGTAGCAATCAGCCCCAGCATTTT	CASSLLSGSNQPQHF
.	TRBV30	TRBJ2-5	.	TGTGCCTGGAGTGTTTTAGAGACCCAGTACTTC	CAWSVLETQYF
.	TRBV6-2/TRBV6-3	TRBJ1-1	once	TGTGCCAGCAGTTACCCAAGACAGGCTACGTCTATGAACACTGAAGCTTTCTTT	CASSYPRQATSMNTEAFF
TRBD2	TRBV4-2	TRBJ2-3	.	TGTGCCAGCAGCCCCTTCCTAGCGGGAGGGCCGGGAGATACGCAGTATTTT	CASSPFLAGGPGDTQYF
TRBD1	TRBV20-1	TRBJ2-6	once	TGCAGTGCTTCCGGACAGGGACTCGCTGGGGCCAACGTCCTGACTTTC	CSASGQGLAGANVLTF
.	TRBV20-1	TRBJ2-3	.	TGCAGTGCTAGAGATCCAGGGGGGGCTAGCACAGATACGCAGTATTTT	CSARDPGGASTDTQYF
.	TRBV28	TRBJ2-7	.	TGTGCCAGCAGCGTGGGACGACACTACGAGCAGTACTTC	CASSVGRHYEQYF
TRBD1	TRBV28	TRBJ1-5	few	TGTGCCAGCAGTCCGGGACAGGGAAGCAATCAGCCCCAGCATTTT	CASSPGQGSNQPQHF
.	TRBV4-1	TRBJ2-6	.	TGCGCCAGCAGCCAAGAGACAGCGCTGCTCTCTGGGGCCAACGTCCTGACTTTC	CASSQETALLSGANVLTF
.	TRBV6-4	TRBJ2-3	.	TGTGCCAGCAGTGCTCAGCAATCCACAGATACGCAGTATTTT	CASSAQQSTDTQYF